Only a few counts were recorded for the clone carrying this T cell receptor (beta chain). The CDR3 is 15 residues long. CDR1 and CDR2 (germline): KGHSH, LQKENI. The J segment lost 4 bases and the V segment lost 2 bases, leaving 5 bases of the junction unmatched. The sample originates from a study of T cells in Graves' hyperthyroidism and ophthalmopathy. On the study more broadly: Specimen type is peripheral blood, collected at initial diagnosis prior to any treatment.

In making diagnoses, clinical symptoms, serum thyroxine and TRAb, thyroid ultrasound and orbital computed tomography were all used. Amplified TCR beta CDR3 regions came from RNA transcripts. First-round RT-PCR targeting the TCR CDR3 was performed with the HTBI primer set. Using its own MiXCR run on the multiplex PCR reads, TCRdb lists one record per CDR3 protein. The sample has about 410,000 distinct CDR3 sequences, roughly 14% seen once. The sample consisted of blood. The TCR originated in a man younger than 35 with Graves' ophthalmopathy. V gene TRBV18 combines with J gene TRBJ1-3, with 7 bases that match TRBD1. The CDR3, as DNA: TGTGCCAGCTCACCAGGGACAGCGGAAGGAAACACCATATATTTT. This gives the protein CASSPGTAEGNTIYF.